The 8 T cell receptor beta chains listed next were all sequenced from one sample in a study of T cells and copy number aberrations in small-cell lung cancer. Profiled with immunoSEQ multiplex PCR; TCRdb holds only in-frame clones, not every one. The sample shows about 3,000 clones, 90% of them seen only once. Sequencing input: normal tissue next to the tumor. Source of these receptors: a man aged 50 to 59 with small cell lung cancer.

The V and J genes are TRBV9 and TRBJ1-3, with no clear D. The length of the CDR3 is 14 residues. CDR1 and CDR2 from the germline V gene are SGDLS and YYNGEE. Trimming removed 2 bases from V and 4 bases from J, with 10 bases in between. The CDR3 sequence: CASSVSGSGNTIYF. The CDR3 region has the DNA TGTGCCAGCAGCGTTTCGGGCTCGGGAAACACCATATATTTT.

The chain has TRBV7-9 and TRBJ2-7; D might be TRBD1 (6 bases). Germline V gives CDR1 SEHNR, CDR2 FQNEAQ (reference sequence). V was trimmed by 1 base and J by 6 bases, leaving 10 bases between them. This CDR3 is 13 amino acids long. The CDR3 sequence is CASSLDRAPEQYF. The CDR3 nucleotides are TGTGCCAGCAGCTTAGACAGGGCCCCCGAGCAGTACTTC.

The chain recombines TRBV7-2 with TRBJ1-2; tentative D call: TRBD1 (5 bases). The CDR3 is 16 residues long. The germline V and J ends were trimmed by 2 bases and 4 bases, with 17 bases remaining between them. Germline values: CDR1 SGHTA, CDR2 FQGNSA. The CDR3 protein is CASSLSRSDTGYGYTF. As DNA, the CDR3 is TGTGCCAGCAGCTTATCACGATCGGACACCGGCTATGGCTACACCTTC.

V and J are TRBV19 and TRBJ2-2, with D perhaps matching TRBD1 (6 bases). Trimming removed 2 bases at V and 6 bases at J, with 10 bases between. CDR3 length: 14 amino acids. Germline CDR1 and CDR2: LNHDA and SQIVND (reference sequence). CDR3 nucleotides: TGTGCCAGTAGTATACGACAGGTTTCCGGGGAGCTGTTTTTT. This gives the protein CASSIRQVSGELFF.

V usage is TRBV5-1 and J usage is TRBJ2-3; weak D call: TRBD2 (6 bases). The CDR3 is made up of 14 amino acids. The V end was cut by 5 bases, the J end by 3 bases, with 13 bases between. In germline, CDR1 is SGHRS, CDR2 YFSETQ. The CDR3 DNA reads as TGCGCCAGCAGACCCGGGGGTGGGACAGATACGCAGTATTTT. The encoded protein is CASRPGGGTDTQYF.

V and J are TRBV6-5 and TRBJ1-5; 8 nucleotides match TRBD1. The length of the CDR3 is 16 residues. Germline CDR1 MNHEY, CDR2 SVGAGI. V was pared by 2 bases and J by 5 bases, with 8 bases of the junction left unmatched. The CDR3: CASSYPRTGRDQPQHF. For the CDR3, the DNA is TGTGCCAGCAGTTACCCCAGGACAGGGCGTGATCAGCCCCAGCATTTT.

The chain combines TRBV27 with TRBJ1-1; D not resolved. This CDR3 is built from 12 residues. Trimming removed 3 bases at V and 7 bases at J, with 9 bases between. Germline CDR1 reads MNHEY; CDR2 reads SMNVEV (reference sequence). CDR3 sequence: CASSFQFGEAFF. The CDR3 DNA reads TGTGCCAGCAGTTTTCAGTTTGGTGAAGCTTTCTTT.

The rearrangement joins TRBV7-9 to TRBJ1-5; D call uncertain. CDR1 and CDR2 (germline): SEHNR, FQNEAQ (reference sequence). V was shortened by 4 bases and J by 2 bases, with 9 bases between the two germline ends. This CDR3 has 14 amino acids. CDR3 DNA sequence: TGTGCCAGCAGCTCGGGAGCGGGCAATCAGCCCCAGCATTTT. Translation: CASSSGAGNQPQHF. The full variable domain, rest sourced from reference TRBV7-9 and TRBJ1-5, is DTGVSQNPRHKITKRGQNVTFRCDPISEHNRLYWYRQTLGQGPEFLTYFQNEAQLEKSRLLSDRFSAERPKGSFSTLEIQRTEQGDSAMYLCASSSGAGNQPQHFGDGTRLSIL.